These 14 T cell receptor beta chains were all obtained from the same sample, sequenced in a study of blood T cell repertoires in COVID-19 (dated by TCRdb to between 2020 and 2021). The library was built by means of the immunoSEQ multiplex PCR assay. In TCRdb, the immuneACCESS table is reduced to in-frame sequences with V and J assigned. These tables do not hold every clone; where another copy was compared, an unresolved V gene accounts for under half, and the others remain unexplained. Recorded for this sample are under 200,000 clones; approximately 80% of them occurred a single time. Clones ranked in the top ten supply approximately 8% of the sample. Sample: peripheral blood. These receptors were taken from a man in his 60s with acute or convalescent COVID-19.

The CDR3 DNA follows: TGTGCCAGCAGCTCCGACGGGAACCCGGGATCACCCCTCCACTTT. It encodes CASSSDGNPGSPLHF. This rearrangement joins TRBV5-4 to TRBJ1-6, with D unresolved. The V gene's germline CDR1 is SGHNT and CDR2 YYREEE (reference sequence). V lost 3 bases, J lost 10 bases, and 17 bases lay in between. The CDR3 extends over 15 amino acids.

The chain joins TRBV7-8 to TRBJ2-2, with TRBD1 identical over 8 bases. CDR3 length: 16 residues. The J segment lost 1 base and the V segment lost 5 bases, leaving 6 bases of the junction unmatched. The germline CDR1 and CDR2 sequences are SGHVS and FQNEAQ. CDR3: CASSPAGTGNTGELFF. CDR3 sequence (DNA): TGTGCCAGCAGCCCAGCCGGGACAGGGAACACCGGGGAGCTGTTTTTT. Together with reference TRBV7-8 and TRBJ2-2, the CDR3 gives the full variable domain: GAGVSQSPRYKVAKRGQDVALRCDPISGHVSLFWYQQALGQGPEFLTYFQNEAQLDKSGLPSDRFFAERPEGSVSTLKIQRTQQEDSAVYLCASSPAGTGNTGELFFGEGSRLTVL.

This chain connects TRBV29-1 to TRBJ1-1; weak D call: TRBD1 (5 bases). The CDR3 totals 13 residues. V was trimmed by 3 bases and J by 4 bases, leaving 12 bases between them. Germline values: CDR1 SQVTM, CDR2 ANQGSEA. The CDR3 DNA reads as TGCAGCGTTGATGCAGGGTTGGGCACTGAAGCTTTCTTT. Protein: CSVDAGLGTEAFF.

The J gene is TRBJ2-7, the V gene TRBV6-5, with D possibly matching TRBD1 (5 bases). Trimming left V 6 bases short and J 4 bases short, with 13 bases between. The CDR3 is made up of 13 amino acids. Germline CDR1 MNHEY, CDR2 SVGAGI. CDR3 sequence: CASRQTATYEQYF. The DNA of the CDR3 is TGTGCCAGCAGACAGACAGCGACGTACGAGCAGTACTTC.

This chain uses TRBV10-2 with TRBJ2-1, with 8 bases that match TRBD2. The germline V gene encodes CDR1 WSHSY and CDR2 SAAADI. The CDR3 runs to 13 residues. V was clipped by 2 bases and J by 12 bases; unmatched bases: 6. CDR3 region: CASSEGTSSRQFF. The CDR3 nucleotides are TGCGCCAGCAGTGAGGGGACTAGTTCTCGGCAGTTCTTC.

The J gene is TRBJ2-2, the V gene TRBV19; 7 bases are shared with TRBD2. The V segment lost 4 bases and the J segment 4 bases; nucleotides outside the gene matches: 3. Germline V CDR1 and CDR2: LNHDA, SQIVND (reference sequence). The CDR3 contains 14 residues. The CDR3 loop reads CASSREGGTGELFF. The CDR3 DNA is TGTGCCAGTAGTAGGGAGGGTGGCACCGGGGAGCTGTTTTTT.

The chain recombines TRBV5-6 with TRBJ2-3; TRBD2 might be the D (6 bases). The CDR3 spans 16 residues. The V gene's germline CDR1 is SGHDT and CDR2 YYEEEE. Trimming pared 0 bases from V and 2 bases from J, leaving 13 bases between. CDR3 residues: CASSLASVAVTDTQYF. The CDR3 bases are TGTGCCAGCAGCTTGGCCTCGGTAGCGGTCACAGATACGCAGTATTTT.

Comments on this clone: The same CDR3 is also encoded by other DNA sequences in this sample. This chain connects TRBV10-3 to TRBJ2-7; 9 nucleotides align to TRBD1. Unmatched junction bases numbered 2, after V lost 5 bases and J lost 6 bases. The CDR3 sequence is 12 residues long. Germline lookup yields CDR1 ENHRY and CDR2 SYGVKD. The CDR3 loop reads CAISLTGGEQYF. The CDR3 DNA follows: TGTGCCATCAGTCTGACAGGGGGCGAGCAGTACTTC.

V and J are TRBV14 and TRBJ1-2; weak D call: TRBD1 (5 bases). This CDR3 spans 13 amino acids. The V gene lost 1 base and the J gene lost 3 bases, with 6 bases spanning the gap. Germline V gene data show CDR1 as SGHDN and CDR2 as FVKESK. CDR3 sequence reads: CASSQVTDYGYTF. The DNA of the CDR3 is TGTGCCAGCAGCCAAGTGACAGACTATGGCTACACCTTC.

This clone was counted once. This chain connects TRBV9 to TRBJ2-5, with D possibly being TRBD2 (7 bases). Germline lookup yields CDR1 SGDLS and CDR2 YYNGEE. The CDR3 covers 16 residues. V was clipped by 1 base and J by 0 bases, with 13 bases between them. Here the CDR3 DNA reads TGTGCCAGCAGCGTAAGGGGGGGGACACACCAAGAGACCCAGTACTTC. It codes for CASSVRGGTHQETQYF.

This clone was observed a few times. CDR3 bases: TGCGCCAGCACCGAACCGGGACAGGGAATCGGGGAGCTGTTTTTT. It translates to CASTEPGQGIGELFF. This sequence joins TRBV5-1 and TRBJ2-2; 9 bases align to TRBD1. Germline V gene data show CDR1 as SGHRS and CDR2 as YFSETQ. CDR3 length: 15 amino acids. The J segment lost 7 bases and the V segment lost 6 bases, leaving 10 bases of the junction unmatched.

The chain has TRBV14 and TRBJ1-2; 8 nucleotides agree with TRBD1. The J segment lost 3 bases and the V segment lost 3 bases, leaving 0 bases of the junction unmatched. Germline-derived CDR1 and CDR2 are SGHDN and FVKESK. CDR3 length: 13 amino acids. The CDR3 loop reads CASSQTGDYGYTF. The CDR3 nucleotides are TGTGCCAGCAGCCAGACAGGGGACTATGGCTACACCTTC.

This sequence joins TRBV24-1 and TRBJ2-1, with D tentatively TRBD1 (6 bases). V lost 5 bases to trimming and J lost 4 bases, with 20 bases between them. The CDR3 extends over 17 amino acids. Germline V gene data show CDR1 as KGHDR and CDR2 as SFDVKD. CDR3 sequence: CATSGSEGQGQYNEQFF. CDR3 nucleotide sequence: TGTGCCACCAGTGGTTCCGAGGGGCAGGGGCAATACAATGAGCAGTTCTTC.

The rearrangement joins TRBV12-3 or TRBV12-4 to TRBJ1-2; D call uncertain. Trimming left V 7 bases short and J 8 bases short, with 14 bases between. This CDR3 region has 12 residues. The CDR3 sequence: CASTHGEHGYTF. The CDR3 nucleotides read TGTGCCAGCACCCACGGGGAGCACGGCTACACCTTC.